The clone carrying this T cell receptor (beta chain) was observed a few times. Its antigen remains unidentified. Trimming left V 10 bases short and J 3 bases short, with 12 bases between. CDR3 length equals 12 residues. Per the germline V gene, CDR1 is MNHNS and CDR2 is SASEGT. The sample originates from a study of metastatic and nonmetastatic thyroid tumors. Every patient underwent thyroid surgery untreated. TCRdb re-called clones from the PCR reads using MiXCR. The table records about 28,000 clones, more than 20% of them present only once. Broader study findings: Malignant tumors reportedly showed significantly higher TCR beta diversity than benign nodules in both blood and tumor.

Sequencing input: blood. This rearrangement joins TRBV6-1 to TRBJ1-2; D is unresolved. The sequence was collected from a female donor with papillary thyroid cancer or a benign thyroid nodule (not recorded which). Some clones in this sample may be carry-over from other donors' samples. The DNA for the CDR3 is TGTGCCATCTCTCAGGCTTACTATGGCTACACCTTC. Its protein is CAISQAYYGYTF.